This T cell receptor beta chain emerged from a study of T-cell reconstitution after alpha-beta-depleted transplantation in children. Study-wide results and limits: Diversity and T-cell counts at one year after transplant derived mostly from new T cells. The study traced high day-60 TCRbeta diversity in some patients to surviving recipient T cells and thymic progenitors.

Construction of the TCRbeta library involved unique molecular identifiers. TCRdb reanalysed the PCR reads using MiXCR and keeps one entry per CDR3 protein. This sample has 200,000 to 300,000 distinct CDR3 sequences, with about a quarter found just once. Concerning this clonotype itself: Its antigen remains unknown.

V lost 4 bases, J lost 3 bases, and 16 bases lay in between. Germline CDR1 reads LGHDT; CDR2 reads YNNKEL (reference sequence). This CDR3 comprises 15 residues. This sequence was found in a girl aged 2-9 years with Fanconi anemia, due to receive a stem cell transplant. The sample here was PBMCs, taken before TCRalphabeta/CD19-depleted stem cell transplant. The rearrangement joins TRBV3-1 to TRBJ2-7; weak D call: TRBD2 (5 bases). The CDR3, as DNA: TGTGCCAGCAGCCCGTTGGACGGGGTTAGCTACGAGCAGTACTTC. Residues: CASSPLDGVSYEQYF.